This note documents a single T cell receptor beta chain sequence. J lost 6 bases, V lost 7 bases, and 7 bases had no gene match. Germline CDR1 and CDR2: MNHEY and SMNVEV (reference sequence). The CDR3 is 14 amino acids. Some clones are missing from TCRdb's copy, which holds only in-frame ones; the method was immunoSEQ multiplex PCR. Among some 250,000 clones listed, roughly 79% were seen once. The data were taken from a study of blood T cell repertoires in COVID-19. On the study more broadly: The analysed material was cDNA or gDNA that came from T cells, B-cell-depleted T cells, or PBMCs.

Specimen: peripheral blood. V gene TRBV27 combines with J gene TRBJ1-5; the match to TRBD1 covers 9 bases. This clonotype was obtained from a woman at least 80 years old with COVID-19, enrolled during active disease. CDR3 protein: CASKGDRVSQPQHF. The CDR3 nucleotides read TGTGCCAGCAAGGGGGACAGGGTGAGTCAGCCCCAGCATTTT.